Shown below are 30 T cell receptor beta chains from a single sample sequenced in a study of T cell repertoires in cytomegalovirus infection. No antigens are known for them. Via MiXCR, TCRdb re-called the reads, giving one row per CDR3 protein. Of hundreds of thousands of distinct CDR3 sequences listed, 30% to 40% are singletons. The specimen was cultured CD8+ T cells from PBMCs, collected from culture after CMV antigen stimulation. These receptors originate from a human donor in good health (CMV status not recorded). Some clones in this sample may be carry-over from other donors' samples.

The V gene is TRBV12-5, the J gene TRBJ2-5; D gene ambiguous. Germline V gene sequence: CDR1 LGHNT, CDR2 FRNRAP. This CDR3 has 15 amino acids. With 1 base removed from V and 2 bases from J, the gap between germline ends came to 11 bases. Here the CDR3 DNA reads TGTGCTAGTGGTTTGGAAATCGGCCTACAAGAGACCCAGTACTTC. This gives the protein CASGLEIGLQETQYF.

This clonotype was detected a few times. In DNA, the CDR3 is TGTGCCAGCAGTCCCCGACAGGGTGCCCTTGGAAACACCATATATTTT. Amino acid sequence: CASSPRQGALGNTIYF. V and J are TRBV27 and TRBJ1-3; TRBD1 agrees at 7 bases. Germline-derived CDR1 and CDR2 are MNHEY and SMNVEV (reference sequence). J was trimmed by 3 bases and V by 5 bases; bases with no gene match: 10. The CDR3 extends over 16 amino acids.

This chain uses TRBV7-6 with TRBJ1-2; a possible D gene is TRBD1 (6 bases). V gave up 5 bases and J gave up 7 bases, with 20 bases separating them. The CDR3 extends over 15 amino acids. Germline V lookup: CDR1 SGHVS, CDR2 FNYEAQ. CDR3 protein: CASSGGGAVRGGYTF. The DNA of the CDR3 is TGTGCCAGCAGCGGGGGGGGGGCCGTGAGAGGTGGCTACACCTTC.

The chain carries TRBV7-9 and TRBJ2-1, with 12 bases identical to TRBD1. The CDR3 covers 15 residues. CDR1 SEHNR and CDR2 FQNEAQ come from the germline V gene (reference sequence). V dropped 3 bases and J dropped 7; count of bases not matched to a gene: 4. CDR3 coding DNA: TGTGCCAGCAGCTTGGGGACAGGGGGCTTAAATGAGCAGTTCTTC. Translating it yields CASSLGTGGLNEQFF.

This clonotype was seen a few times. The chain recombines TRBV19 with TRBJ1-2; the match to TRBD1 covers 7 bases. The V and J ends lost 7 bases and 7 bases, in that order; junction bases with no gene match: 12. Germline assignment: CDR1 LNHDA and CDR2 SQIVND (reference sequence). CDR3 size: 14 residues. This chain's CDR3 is CASTPGTVWLGYTF. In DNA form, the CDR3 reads TGTGCCAGTACTCCTGGGACAGTATGGCTTGGCTACACCTTC. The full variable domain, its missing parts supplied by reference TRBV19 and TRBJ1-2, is DGGITQSPKYLFRKEGQNVTLSCEQNLNHDAMYWYRQDPGQGLRLIYYSQIVNDFQKGDIAEGYSVSREKKESFPLTVTSAQKNPTAFYLCASTPGTVWLGYTFGSGTRLTVV.

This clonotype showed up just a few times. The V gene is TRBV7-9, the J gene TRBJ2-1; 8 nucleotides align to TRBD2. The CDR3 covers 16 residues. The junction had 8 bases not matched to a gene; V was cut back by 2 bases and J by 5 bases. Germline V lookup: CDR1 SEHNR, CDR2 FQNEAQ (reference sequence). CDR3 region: CASSLIAGLLDNEQFF. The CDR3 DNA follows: TGTGCCAGCAGCTTAATAGCGGGGCTGTTAGACAATGAGCAGTTCTTC.

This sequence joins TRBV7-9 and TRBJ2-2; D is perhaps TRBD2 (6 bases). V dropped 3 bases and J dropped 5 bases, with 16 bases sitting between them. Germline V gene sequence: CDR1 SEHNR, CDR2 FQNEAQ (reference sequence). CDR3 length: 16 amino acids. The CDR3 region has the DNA TGTGCCAGCAGCTTGCGGGGTGGCGGTGTGACCGGGGAGCTGTTTTTT. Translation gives CASSLRGGGVTGELFF.

CDR3 protein: CASSCKKAQYF. CDR3 DNA: TGTGCCAGCAGTTGTAAAAAGGCCCAGTACTTC. V gene TRBV27 combines with J gene TRBJ2-5, with unresolved D. Germline CDR1 reads MNHEY; CDR2 reads SMNVEV (reference sequence). The germline V and J ends were trimmed by 4 bases and 9 bases, with 9 bases remaining between them. The CDR3 loop spans 11 amino acids.

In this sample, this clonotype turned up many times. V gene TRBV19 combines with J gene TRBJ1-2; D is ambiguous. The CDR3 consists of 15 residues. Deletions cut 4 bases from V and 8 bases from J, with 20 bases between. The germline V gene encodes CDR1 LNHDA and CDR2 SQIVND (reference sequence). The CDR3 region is CASSTSASASLGYTF. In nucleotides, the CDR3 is TGTGCCAGTAGTACCTCAGCGTCAGCCTCTCTCGGCTACACCTTC.

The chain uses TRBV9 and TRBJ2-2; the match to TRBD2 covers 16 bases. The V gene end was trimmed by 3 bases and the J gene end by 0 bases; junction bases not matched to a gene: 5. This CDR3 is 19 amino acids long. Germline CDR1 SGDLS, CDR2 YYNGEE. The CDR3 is CASSGGLAGGPANTGELFF. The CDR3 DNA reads TGTGCCAGCAGCGGGGGACTAGCGGGGGGGCCCGCGAACACCGGGGAGCTGTTTTTT.

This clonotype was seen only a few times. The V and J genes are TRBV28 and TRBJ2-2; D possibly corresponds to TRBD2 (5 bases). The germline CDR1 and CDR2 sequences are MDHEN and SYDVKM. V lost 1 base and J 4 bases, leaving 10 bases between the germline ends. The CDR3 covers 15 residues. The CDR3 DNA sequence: TGTGCCAGCAGTTTATTTTCGGGATTCACCGGGGAGCTGTTTTTT. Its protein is CASSLFSGFTGELFF.

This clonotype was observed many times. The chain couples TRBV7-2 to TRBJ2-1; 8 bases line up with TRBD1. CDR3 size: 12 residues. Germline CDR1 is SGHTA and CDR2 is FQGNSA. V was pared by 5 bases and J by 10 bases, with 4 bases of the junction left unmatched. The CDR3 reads CASSVGQGEQFF. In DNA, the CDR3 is TGTGCCAGCAGCGTCGGACAGGGAGAGCAGTTCTTC. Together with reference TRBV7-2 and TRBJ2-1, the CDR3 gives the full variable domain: GAGVSQSPSNKVTEKGKDVELRCDPISGHTALYWYRQSLGQGLEFLIYFQGNSAPDKSGLPSDRFSAERTGGSVSTLTIQRTQQEDSAVYLCASSVGQGEQFFGPGTRLTVL.

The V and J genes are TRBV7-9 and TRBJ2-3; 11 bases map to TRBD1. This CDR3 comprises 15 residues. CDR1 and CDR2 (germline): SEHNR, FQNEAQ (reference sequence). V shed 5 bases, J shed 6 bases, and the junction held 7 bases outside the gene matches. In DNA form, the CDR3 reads TGTGCCAGCAGCCCCCGGGACAGGGGGGCTGATACGCAGTATTTT. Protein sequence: CASSPRDRGADTQYF.

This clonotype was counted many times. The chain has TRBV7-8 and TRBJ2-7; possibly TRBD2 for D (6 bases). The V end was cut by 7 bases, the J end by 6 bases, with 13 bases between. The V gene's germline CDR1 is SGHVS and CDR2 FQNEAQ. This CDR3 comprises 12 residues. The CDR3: CASTFWGVEQYF. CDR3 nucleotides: TGTGCCAGCACCTTTTGGGGGGTCGAGCAGTACTTC.

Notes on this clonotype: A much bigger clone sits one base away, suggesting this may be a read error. The CDR3 coding sequence is TGTGCCAGCAGCTCCAGGACCCAAGAGACCCAGTACTTC. Translation: CASSSRTQETQYF. The chain joins TRBV5-6 to TRBJ2-5; D not certain. Germline V gene sequence: CDR1 SGHDT, CDR2 YYEEEE. The CDR3 totals 13 residues. The germline V and J ends were trimmed by 3 bases and 1 base, with 7 bases remaining between them.

The chain's CDR3 is CSARDFVGADSYNEQFF. In DNA, the CDR3 is TGCAGTGCTAGAGATTTTGTGGGGGCGGACTCCTACAATGAGCAGTTCTTC. J is TRBJ2-1 and V is TRBV20-1; a weak D match, TRBD1 (6 bases). CDR1 is DFQATT, CDR2 SNEGSKA, per germline (reference sequence). V was trimmed by 0 bases and J by 0 bases, leaving 15 bases between them. This CDR3 has 17 amino acids.

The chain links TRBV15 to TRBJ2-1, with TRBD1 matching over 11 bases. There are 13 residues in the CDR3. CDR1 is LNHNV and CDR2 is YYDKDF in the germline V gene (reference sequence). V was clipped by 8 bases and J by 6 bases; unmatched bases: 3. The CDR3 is CATGQGAGNEQFF. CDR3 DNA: TGTGCCACCGGACAGGGGGCCGGCAATGAGCAGTTCTTC.

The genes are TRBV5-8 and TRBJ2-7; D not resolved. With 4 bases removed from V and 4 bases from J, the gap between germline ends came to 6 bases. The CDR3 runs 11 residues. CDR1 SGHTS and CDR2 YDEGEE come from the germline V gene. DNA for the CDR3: TGTGCCAGCAGCCGCCCTTACGAGCAGTACTTC. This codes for CASSRPYEQYF.

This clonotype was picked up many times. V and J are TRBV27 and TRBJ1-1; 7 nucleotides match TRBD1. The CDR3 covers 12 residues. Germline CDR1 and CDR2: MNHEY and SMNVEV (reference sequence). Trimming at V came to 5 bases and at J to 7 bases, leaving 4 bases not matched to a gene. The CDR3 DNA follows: TGTGCCAGCAGTCTTCAGGGGGGTGAAGCTTTCTTT. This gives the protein CASSLQGGEAFF.

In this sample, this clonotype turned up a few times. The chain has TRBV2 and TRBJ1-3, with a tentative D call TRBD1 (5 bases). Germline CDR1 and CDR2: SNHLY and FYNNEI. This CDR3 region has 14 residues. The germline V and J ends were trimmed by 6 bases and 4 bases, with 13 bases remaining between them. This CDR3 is CASRAAGRGNTIYF. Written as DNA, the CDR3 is TGTGCCAGCAGGGCTGCAGGGAGAGGAAACACCATATATTTT. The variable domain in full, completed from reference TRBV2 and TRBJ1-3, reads EPEVTQTPSHQVTQMGQEVILRCVPISNHLYFYWYRQILGQKVEFLVSFYNNEISEKSEIFDDQFSVERPDGSNFTLKIRSTKLEDSAMYFCASRAAGRGNTIYFGEGSWLTVV.

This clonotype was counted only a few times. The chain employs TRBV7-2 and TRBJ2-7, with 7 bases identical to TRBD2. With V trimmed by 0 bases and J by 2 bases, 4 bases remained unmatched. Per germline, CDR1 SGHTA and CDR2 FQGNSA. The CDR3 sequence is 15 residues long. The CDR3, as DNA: TGTGCCAGCAGCTTAGCTGGGGGAGGGACCTACGAGCAGTACGTC. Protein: CASSLAGGGTYEQYV.

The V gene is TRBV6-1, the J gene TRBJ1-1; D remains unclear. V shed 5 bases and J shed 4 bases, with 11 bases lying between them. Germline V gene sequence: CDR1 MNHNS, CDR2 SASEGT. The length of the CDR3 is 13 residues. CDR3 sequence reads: CASSYGRTTEAFF. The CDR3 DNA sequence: TGTGCCAGCAGTTACGGCCGAACCACTGAAGCTTTCTTT.

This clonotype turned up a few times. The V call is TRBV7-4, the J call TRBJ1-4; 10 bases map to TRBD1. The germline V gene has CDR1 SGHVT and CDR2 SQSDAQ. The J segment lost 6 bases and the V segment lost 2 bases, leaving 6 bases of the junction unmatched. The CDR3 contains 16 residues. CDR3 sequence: CASSLFPGTGDEKLFF. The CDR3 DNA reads TGTGCCAGCAGCTTATTCCCCGGGACAGGGGATGAAAAACTGTTTTTT. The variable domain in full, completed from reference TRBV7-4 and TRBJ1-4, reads GAGVSQSPRYKVAKRGRDVALRCDSISGHVTLYWYRQTLGQGSEVLTYSQSDAQRDKSGRPSGRFSAERPERSVSTLKIQRTEQGDSAVYLCASSLFPGTGDEKLFFGSGTQLSVL.

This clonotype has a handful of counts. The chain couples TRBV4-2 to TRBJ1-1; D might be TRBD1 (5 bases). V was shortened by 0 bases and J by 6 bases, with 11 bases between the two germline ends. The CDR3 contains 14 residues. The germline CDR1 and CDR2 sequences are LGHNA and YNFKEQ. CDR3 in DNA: TGTGCCAGCAGCCAAGAGGGGGGAAACCCTGAAGCTTTCTTT. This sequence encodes CASSQEGGNPEAFF.

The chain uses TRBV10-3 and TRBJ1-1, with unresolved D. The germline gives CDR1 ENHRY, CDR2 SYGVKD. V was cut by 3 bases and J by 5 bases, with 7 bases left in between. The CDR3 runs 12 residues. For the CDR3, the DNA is TGTGCCATCAGTGATGTAGGGACTGAAGCTTTCTTT. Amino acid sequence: CAISDVGTEAFF.

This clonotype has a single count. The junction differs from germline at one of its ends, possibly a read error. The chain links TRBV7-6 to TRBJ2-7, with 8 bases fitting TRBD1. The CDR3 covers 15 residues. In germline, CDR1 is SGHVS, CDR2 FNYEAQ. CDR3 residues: CASSLGTGFTYEQYF. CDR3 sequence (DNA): TGTGCTAGCAGCTTAGGGACAGGCTTCACCTACGAGCAGTACTTC.

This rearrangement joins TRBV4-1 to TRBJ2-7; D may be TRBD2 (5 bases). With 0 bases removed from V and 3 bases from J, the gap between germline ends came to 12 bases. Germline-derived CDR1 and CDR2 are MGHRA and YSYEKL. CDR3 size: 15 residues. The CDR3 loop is CASSQDRPAGYEQYF. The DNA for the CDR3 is TGCGCCAGCAGCCAAGATAGACCCGCGGGCTACGAGCAGTACTTC.

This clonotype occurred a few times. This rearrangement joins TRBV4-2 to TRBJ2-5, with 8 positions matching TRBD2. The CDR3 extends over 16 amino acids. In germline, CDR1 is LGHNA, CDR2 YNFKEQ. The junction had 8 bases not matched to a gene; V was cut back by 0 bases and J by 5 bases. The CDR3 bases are TGTGCCAGCAGCCAAGATGAGACTAGCGTCGGGGAGACCCAGTACTTC. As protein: CASSQDETSVGETQYF.

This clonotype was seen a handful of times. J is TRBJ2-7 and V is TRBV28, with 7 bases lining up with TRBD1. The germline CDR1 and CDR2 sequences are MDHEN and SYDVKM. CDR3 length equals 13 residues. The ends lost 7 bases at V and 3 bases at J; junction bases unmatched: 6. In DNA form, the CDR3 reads TGTGCCAGCAACTCGGGGACAGACTACGAGCAGTACGTC. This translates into CASNSGTDYEQYV.

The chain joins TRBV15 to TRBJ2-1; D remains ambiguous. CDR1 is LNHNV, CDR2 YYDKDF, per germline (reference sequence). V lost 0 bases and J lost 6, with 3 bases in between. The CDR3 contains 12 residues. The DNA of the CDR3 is TGTGCCACCAGCAGAGACAGCAATGAGCAGTTCTTC. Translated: CATSRDSNEQFF.